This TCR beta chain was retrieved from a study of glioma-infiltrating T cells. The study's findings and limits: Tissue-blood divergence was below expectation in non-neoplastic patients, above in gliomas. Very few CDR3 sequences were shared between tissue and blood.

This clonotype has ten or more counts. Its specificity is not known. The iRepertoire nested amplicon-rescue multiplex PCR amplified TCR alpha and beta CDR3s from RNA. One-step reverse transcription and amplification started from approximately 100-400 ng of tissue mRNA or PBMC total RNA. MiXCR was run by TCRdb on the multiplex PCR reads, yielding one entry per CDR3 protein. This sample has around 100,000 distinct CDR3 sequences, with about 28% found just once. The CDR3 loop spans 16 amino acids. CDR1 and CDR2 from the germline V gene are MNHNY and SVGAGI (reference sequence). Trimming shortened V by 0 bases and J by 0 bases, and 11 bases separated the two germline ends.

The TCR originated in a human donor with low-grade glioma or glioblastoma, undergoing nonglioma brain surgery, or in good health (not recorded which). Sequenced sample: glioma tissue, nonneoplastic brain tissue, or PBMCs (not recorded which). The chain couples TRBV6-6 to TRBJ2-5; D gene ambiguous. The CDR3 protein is CASSYSHRGYQETQYF. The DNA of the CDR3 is TGTGCCAGCAGTTACTCGCACAGAGGCTACCAAGAGACCCAGTACTTC.